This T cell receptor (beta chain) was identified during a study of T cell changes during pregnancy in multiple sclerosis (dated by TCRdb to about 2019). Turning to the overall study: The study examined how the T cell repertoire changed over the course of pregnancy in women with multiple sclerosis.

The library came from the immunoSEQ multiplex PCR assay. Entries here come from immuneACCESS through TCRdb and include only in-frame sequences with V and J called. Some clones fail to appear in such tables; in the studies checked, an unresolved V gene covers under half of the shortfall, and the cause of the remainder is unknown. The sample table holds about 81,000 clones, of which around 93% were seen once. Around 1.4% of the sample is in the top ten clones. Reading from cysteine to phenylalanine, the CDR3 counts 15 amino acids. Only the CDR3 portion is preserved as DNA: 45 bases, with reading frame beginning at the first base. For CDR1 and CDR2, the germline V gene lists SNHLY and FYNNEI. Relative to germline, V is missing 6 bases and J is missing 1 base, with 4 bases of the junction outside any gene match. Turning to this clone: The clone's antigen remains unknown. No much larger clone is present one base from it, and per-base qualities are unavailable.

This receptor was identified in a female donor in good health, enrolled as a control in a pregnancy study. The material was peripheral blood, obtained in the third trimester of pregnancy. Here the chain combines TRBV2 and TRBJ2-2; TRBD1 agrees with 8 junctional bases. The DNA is TGTGCCAGCAGCTCAGACAGGGGGAACACCGGGGAGCTGTTTTTT. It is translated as CASSSDRGNTGELFF.